This TCR beta chain was identified during a study of T cells in Graves' hyperthyroidism and ophthalmopathy. Findings and caveats of the study: Using 13 V-J features, a model discriminated ophthalmopathy from stable hyperthyroidism.

Uncontrolled infection, other autoimmune disease, pregnancy or lactation barred patients from enrollment. Thyroid ultrasound and orbital computed tomography, with clinical symptoms and serum thyroxine and TRAb, informed diagnoses. PBMCs came from 9 to 10 ml fresh peripheral blood. TCR beta CDR3 sequences were amplified from RNA transcripts. Initially, a first-round RT-PCR of the TCR CDR3 employed the HTBI primer set. Each CDR3 protein is one row after TCRdb ran MiXCR on the multiplex PCR reads. The table records over 200,000 distinct CDR3 sequences, around 17% of them present only once. Note on this clonotype: What it recognizes is unknown. A much larger clone lies one base from this, so it may be a read error.

The origin of this receptor is a man aged 35 to 55 with Graves' hyperthyroidism. Sequenced sample: blood.

DNA for the CDR3: TGTGCCAGCGGCGTCCAAGGGCAGGACGAGCAGTACTTC. Amino acid sequence: CASGVQGQDEQYF. V is TRBV9 and J is TRBJ2-7; no definite D call. The germline V gene encodes CDR1 SGDLS and CDR2 YYNGEE. The CDR3 is 13 residues long.